Here is one TCR beta chain with its context. These data come from a study of blood T cell repertoires in COVID-19. Across the whole study: The analysed material was cDNA or gDNA that came from T cells, B-cell-depleted T cells, or PBMCs.

Data came from immunoSEQ multiplex PCR; TCRdb stores just in-frame clones and leaves some out. The data show roughly 160,000 clones, more than 65% seen once. Recruitment covered some 25 US areas and drew participants whose ages spanned about 18 to 100 years. Researchers sorted participants into cohorts using their self-reported clinical history. The length of the CDR3 is 16 residues. Germline V CDR1 and CDR2: SGHTA, FQGTGA. V was shortened by 2 bases and J by 1 base, with 13 bases between the two germline ends. The chain recombines TRBV7-3 with TRBJ2-3; D may be TRBD1 (5 bases). This sequence originates from a man aged 60 to 75 who had recovered from COVID-19. The material sequenced was PBMCs or T cells enriched from blood (not recorded which). The CDR3: CASSLGGAGGTDTQYF. The CDR3 DNA follows: TGTGCCAGCAGCTTAGGTGGGGCCGGAGGCACAGATACGCAGTATTTT.